This T cell receptor (beta chain) was retrieved from a study of blood T cell repertoires in COVID-19. Cohorts were assigned according to the clinical history that participants reported. Profiling relied on immunoSEQ multiplex PCR, and the TCRdb table lists in-frame clones only, not all of them. This sample has a few hundred thousand clones, with around 87% found just once. Trimming took off 5 bases at V and 3 bases at J, with 10 bases between the two ends. The CDR3 runs 13 residues. CDR1 and CDR2 (germline): MNHEY, SVGAGI. Sequencing input: PBMCs or T cells enriched from blood (not recorded which). V is TRBV6-5 and J is TRBJ2-5; possibly TRBD2 for D (5 bases). This clonotype was obtained from a man between 18 and 35 years old who had recovered from COVID-19. CDR3 sequence reads: CASSRTGKETQYF. CDR3 bases: TGTGCCAGCAGTAGGACGGGGAAAGAGACCCAGTACTTC.